This T cell receptor (beta chain) was observed in a study of blood T cell repertoires in COVID-19. At the level of the study: The United States, Italy and Spain supplied acute and convalescent COVID-19 samples. The analysed material was cDNA or gDNA that came from T cells, B-cell-depleted T cells, or PBMCs.

The V and J ends lost 1 base and 6 bases respectively, with 10 bases between them. CDR1 MGHDK and CDR2 SYGVNS come from the germline V gene. This CDR3 has 14 residues. The Seattle patients, enrolled during active infection, were followed longitudinally. As handled by the study authors: Researchers report that nucleated cell counts were estimated from reference gene primer amplification. This table comes from immunoSEQ multiplex PCR, and its TCRdb copy is limited to in-frame clones, with some not included. V, J and clone size were drawn from that table, and D and trimming were deduced from the DNA. The sample contains over 250,000 clones, more than 90% of which appear only once.

J is TRBJ2-1 and V is TRBV25-1, with D possibly TRBD1 on 5 matching bases. Sequencing input: peripheral blood. The TCR was taken from a young adult with COVID-19, enrolled during active disease. CDR3: CASSESSRVNEQFF. The CDR3, as DNA: TGTGCCAGCAGTGAATCAAGCAGGGTCAATGAGCAGTTCTTC.